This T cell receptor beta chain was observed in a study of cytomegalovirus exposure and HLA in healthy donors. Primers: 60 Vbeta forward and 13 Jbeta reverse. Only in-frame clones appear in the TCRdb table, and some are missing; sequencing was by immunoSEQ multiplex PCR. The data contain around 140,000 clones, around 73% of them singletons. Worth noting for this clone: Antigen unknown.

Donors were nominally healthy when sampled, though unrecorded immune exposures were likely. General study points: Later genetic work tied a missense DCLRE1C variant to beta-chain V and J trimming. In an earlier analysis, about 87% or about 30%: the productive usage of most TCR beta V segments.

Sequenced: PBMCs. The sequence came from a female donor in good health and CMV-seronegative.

The CDR3 bases are TGTGCCAGCAGTGGATGGGACAGCTTCCCTTTCAACACTGAAGCTTTCTTT. Its translation is CASSGWDSFPFNTEAFF. The chain has TRBV6-1 and TRBJ1-1, with 7 bases identical to TRBD1. From germline, CDR1 is MNHNS and CDR2 SASEGT. The CDR3 has 17 residues. J lost 2 bases, V lost 4 bases, and 13 bases had no gene match.